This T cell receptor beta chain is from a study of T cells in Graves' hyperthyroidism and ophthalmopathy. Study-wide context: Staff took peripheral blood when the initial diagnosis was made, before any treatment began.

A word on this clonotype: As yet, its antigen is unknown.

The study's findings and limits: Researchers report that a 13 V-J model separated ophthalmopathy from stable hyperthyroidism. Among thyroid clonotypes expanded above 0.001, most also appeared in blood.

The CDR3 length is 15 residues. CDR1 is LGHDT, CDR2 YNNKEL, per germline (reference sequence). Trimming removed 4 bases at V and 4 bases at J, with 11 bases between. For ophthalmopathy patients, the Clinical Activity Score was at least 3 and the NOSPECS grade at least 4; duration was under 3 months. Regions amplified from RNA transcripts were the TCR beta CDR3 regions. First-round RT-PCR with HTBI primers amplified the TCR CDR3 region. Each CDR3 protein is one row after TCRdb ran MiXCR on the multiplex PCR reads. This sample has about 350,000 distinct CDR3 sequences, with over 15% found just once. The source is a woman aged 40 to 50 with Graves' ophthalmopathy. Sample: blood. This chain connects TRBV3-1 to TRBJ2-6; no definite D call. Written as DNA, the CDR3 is TGTGCCAGCAGCCTAGTCTTTGCGGGGGCCAACGTCCTGACTTTC. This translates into CASSLVFAGANVLTF.